This is a list of T cell receptor beta chains from one sample in a study of blood T cell repertoires in COVID-19. Some clones are missing from TCRdb's copy, which holds only in-frame ones; the method was immunoSEQ multiplex PCR. The data hold roughly 300,000 clones, with more than 80% observed a single time. The sample taken for sequencing was peripheral blood. The receptors derive from a man between 18 and 29 years old who had recovered from COVID-19. Each CDR3 is given with its conserved first and last residue. A D gene is named only where the DNA matches it firmly. Size values are once, few and many counts, or a class for expanded clones, and some rows have none.

j_gene | v_gene | len | d_gene | abundance | CDR3nt | CDR3aa
TRBJ1-6 | TRBV6-5 | 13 | - | - | TGTGCCAGCAGTTACGATCGGGAATCACCCCTCCACTTT | CASSYDRESPLHF
TRBJ2-3 | TRBV5-1 | 14 | TRBD2 | - | TGCGCCAGCAGCTCGAGGACTAGCGGACCCCCGCAGTATTTT | CASSSRTSGPPQYF
TRBJ2-2 | TRBV7-2 | 17 | TRBD2 | - | TGTGCCAGCACGCCCCGGGGGAGCGGGGGCCTCACCGGGGAGCTGTTTTTT | CASTPRGSGGLTGELFF
TRBJ2-2 | TRBV7-9 | 15 | - | - | TGTGCCAGCAGCGCTAGGGGTGGCGGCACCGGGGAGCTGTTTTTT | CASSARGGGTGELFF
TRBJ2-2 | TRBV11-2 | 14 | - | - | TGTGCCAGCAGACCCCCAGGGAACACCGGGGAGCTGTTTTTT | CASRPPGNTGELFF
TRBJ1-1 | TRBV18 | 15 | TRBD1 | - | TGTGCCAGCTCACCCCCGGCAGGGGGGAACACTGAAGCTTTCTTT | CASSPPAGGNTEAFF
TRBJ2-7 | TRBV19 | 17 | - | - | TGTGCCACCTCGGCGGCAGGGTGGGCCGTAGGCTCCTACGAGCAGTACTTC | CATSAAGWAVGSYEQYF
TRBJ1-1 | TRBV5-5 | 14 | TRBD1 | - | TGTGCCAGCACCCAAGACAGGGGGCCCACTGAAGCTTTCTTT | CASTQDRGPTEAFF
TRBJ2-1 | TRBV19 | 11 | - | - | TGTGCCAGTAAACGAGGCAATGAGCAGTTCTTC | CASKRGNEQFF
TRBJ2-5 | TRBV5-4 | 13 | - | - | TGTGCCAGCACCCCACGGGACCAAGAGACCCAGTACTTC | CASTPRDQETQYF
TRBJ2-1 | TRBV6-5 | 15 | TRBD1 | - | TGTGCCAGCAGTTCGGACAGGGAGCTTTACAATGAGCAGTTCTTC | CASSSDRELYNEQFF
TRBJ1-5 | TRBV7-2 | 16 | - | - | TGTGCCAGCAGCTTAACAGTGAGAGGGAGCAATCAGCCCCAGCATTTT | CASSLTVRGSNQPQHF
TRBJ2-7 | TRBV6-5 | 14 | - | - | TGTGCCAGCAGTTACTCGGAGTTAGACTACGAGCAGTACTTC | CASSYSELDYEQYF
TRBJ2-7 | TRBV7-2 | 16 | - | - | TGTGCCAGCAGCTTTGGGCCTGGGGGGGCCCCCTACGAGCAGTACTTC | CASSFGPGGAPYEQYF
TRBJ1-2 | TRBV6-6 | 14 | - | - | TGTGCCAGCAGTTCCGGGTCTTCAAACTATGGCTACACCTTC | CASSSGSSNYGYTF
TRBJ1-2 | TRBV9 | 15 | TRBD1 | - | TGTGCCAGCAGCCTAGGGACAGGGCCTAACTATGGCTACACCTTC | CASSLGTGPNYGYTF
TRBJ2-6 | TRBV7-3 | 13 | - | - | TGTGCCAGCAGCTTCTTTGGGGCCAACGTCCTGACTTTC | CASSFFGANVLTF
TRBJ2-1 | TRBV3-1/TRBV3-2 | 14 | - | - | TGTGCCAGCAGCCAAGGCGGGGGCGAGTATGAGCAGTTCTTC | CASSQGGGEYEQFF
TRBJ2-7 | TRBV11-2 | 13 | - | - | TGTGCCAGCAGCTCCGGGCTAGCGTACGAGCAGTACTTC | CASSSGLAYEQYF
TRBJ2-6 | TRBV5-5 | 16 | TRBD1 | - | TGTGCCAGCAGCCTGGAAGGGACAGCTGGGGCCAACGTCCTGACTTTC | CASSLEGTAGANVLTF
TRBJ2-7 | TRBV7-2 | 15 | TRBD2 | - | TGTGCCAGCAGGTTAGCACTAGCGGGAGAGTACGAGCAGTACTTC | CASRLALAGEYEQYF
TRBJ2-7 | TRBV7-9 | 14 | TRBD1 | - | TGTGCCAGCAGCCTAGTCGACAGGGCTTACGAGCAGTACTTC | CASSLVDRAYEQYF
TRBJ1-4 | TRBV9 | 14 | - | - | TGTGCCAGCAGCGTCCAGGGTGGTGGTGAAAAACTGTTTTTT | CASSVQGGGEKLFF
TRBJ2-2 | TRBV7-9 | 15 | - | few | TGTGCCAGCACCTCGGCAGGGGCCTACACCGGGGAGCTGTTTTTT | CASTSAGAYTGELFF
TRBJ1-1 | TRBV19 | 15 | TRBD1 | - | TGTGCCAGTAGTCAGGGGACAGTACTTAGCACTGAAGCTTTCTTT | CASSQGTVLSTEAFF
TRBJ2-2 | TRBV6-5 | 16 | - | - | TGTGCCAGCAGTTACTCGATGAGGGATAACACCGGGGAGCTGTTTTTT | CASSYSMRDNTGELFF
TRBJ2-1 | TRBV7-9 | 15 | TRBD1 | - | TGTGCCAGCAGCCTGACAGGGGAAATTTACAATGAGCAGTTCTTC | CASSLTGEIYNEQFF